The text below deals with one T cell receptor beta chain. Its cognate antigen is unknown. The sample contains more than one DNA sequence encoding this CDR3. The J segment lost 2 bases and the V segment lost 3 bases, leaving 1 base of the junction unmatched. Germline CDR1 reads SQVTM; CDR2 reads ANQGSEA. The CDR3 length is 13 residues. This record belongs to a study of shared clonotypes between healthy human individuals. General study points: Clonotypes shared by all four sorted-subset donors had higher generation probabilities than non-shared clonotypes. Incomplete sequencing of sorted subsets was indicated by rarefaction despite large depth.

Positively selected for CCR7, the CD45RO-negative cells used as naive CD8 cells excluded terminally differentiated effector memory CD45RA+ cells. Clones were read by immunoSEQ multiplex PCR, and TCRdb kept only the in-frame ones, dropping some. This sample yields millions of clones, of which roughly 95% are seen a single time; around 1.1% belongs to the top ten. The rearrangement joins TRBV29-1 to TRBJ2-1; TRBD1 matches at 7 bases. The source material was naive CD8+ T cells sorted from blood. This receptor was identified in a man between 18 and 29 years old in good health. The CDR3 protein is CSVDRGTYNEQFF. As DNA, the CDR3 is TGCAGCGTTGACAGGGGGACCTACAATGAGCAGTTCTTC.